The text below deals with one TCR beta chain. Its antigen remains unidentified. Trimming took 0 bases from V and 0 from J, leaving 12 bases between them. Germline V gene lookup returns CDR1 LGHNA and CDR2 YSLEER. This CDR3 is built from 17 residues. The record originates from a study of T cell responses to AZD1222 COVID-19 vaccine. Study summary: Both about-4-week and about-12-week second-dose recipients were combined.

The assay was immunoSEQ multiplex PCR, and TCRdb's table has in-frame clones only and misses some. The sample yields 85,000 to 100,000 clones, 86% seen once. Points from the study as a whole: Repertoires were sampled only after the peak T cell response. Spike-wide coverage was observed for vaccine-associated CD4 TCRs, with dominant responses at 160-218 and 743-854.

V usage is TRBV4-3 and J usage is TRBJ1-5; possibly TRBD1 for D (6 bases). Here the sequenced sample was peripheral blood, taken on day 0 of AZD1222 vaccination. The sequence derives from an adult in good health. The CDR3 here is CASSQDRGGDSNQPQHF. Here the CDR3 DNA reads TGCGCCAGCAGCCAAGACAGGGGTGGGGATAGCAATCAGCCCCAGCATTTT.